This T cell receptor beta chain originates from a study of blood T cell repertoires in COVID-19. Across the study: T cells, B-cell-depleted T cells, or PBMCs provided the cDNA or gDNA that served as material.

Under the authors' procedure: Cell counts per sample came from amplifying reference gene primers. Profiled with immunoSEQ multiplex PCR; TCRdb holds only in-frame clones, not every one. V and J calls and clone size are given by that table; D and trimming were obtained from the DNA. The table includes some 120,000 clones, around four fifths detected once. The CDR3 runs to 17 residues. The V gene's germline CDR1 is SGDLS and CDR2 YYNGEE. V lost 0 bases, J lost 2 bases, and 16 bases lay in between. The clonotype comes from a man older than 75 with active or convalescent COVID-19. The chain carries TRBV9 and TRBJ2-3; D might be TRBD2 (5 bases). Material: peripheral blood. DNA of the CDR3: TGTGCCAGCAGCGTAGGAGGTAGCGCCGGACTCACAGATACGCAGTATTTT. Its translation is CASSVGGSAGLTDTQYF.